This TCR beta chain comes out of a study of long-term antiretroviral therapy in people with HIV. Sequencing used immunoSEQ v3.0 at survey level. The data were produced by immunoSEQ multiplex PCR, yet TCRdb's version contains in-frame clones alone and is incomplete. The sample consists of fewer than 30,000 clones, 86% of them appearing once. It was in the United States that all participants with HIV were treated. On this clone: Its antigen is not known.

V dropped 11 bases and J dropped 6 bases, with 20 bases sitting between them. There are 14 residues in the CDR3. Germline V gene data show CDR1 as MGHDK and CDR2 as SYGVNS. Study-wide results and caveats: Those clones which expanded before ART made up the dominant part of the repertoire at all time points. Blood dates from the mid-2000s to the late 2010s, possibly under older ART regimens. Post-ART, diversity grew, though it stayed under transplant donor control levels.

The genes are TRBV25-1 and TRBJ2-1, with a possible D match to TRBD2 (6 bases). The sequencing here drew on unsorted PBMCs, taken 0.8 years after starting antiretroviral therapy. The receptor was isolated from a woman aged 25 to 39 with HIV. CDR3 in DNA: TGTGCCGTATGCCGGGACTCACCTGGCAATGAGCAGTTCTTC. This translates into CAVCRDSPGNEQFF.